The rows below give T cell receptor beta chains drawn from one sample of a study of T cells after yellow fever vaccination. TCRdb re-called the 5' RACE reads with MiXCR, one entry per CDR3 protein. This sample has 350,000 to 450,000 distinct CDR3 sequences, with roughly a sixth found just once. The sample here was PBMCs, taken before the yellow fever booster vaccination. Source of these receptors: a young man who received the YFV17D yellow fever vaccine. The CDR3 runs from the conserved cysteine through the conserved F or W. The D gene is left open where the match is weak. Rows may omit the clone size; those that give it use once, few, many or a size class.

cdr3_length j_call clone_size d_call v_call cdr3_aa cdr3_nt
14 TRBJ1-1 many - TRBV9 CASSVDGVNTEAFF TGTGCCAGCAGCGTAGACGGTGTGAACACTGAAGCTTTCTTT
14 TRBJ2-5 - - TRBV5-6 CASSRGTDKETQYF TGTGCCAGCAGCCGGGGGACTGACAAAGAGACCCAGTACTTC
14 TRBJ1-2 - - TRBV27 CASSLSRVSSGYTF TGTGCCAGCAGTTTATCCAGGGTATCATCTGGCTACACCTTC
14 TRBJ1-1 - - TRBV7-9 CASLSRQANTEAFF TGTGCCAGTCTCTCTAGACAGGCGAACACTGAAGCTTTCTTT
17 TRBJ2-2 few TRBD1 TRBV7-6 CASSLPIGTGNTGELFF TGTGCCAGCAGCTTACCAATAGGGACAGGGAACACCGGGGAGCTGTTTTTT
16 TRBJ2-3 - TRBD2 TRBV12-3/TRBV12-4 CASSTPTSGGLDTQYF TGTGCCAGCAGTACCCCGACTAGCGGGGGGCTGGATACGCAGTATTTT
15 TRBJ2-1 - - TRBV7-9 CASSLVGAGVHEQFF TGTGCCAGCAGCTTAGTGGGTGCAGGGGTCCATGAGCAGTTCTTC
14 TRBJ2-5 few - TRBV6-5 CASSYSVGVETQYF TGTGCCAGCAGTTACTCGGTGGGGGTAGAGACCCAGTACTTC
15 TRBJ2-5 - - TRBV7-2 CASSLGRTEQETQYF TGTGCCAGCAGCTTAGGTCGGACCGAGCAAGAGACCCAGTACTTC
11 TRBJ2-1 - - TRBV6-1 CASSELPREFF TGTGCCAGCAGTGAACTCCCCCGAGAGTTCTTC
11 TRBJ2-1 many - TRBV10-3 CAISESWAASF TGTGCCATCAGTGAGTCTTGGGCTGCCTCCTTC
13 TRBJ2-5 - - TRBV5-1 CASTGPQGKTQYF TGCGCCAGCACAGGACCTCAAGGGAAGACCCAGTACTTC
18 TRBJ2-5 - TRBD2 TRBV6-1 CASTRRGLAGLPGETQYF TGTGCCAGCACCAGACGGGGACTAGCGGGTCTCCCGGGGGAGACCCAGTACTTC
12 TRBJ2-5 - - TRBV2 CAARRPPETQYF TGTGCTGCACGGAGGCCCCCGGAGACCCAGTACTTC
14 TRBJ1-1 - - TRBV20-1 CSARAGSVNTEAFF TGCAGTGCTAGAGCAGGGAGCGTGAACACTGAAGCTTTCTTT
14 TRBJ2-2 few - TRBV19 CASTPRGFTGELFF TGTGCCAGTACCCCCAGAGGGTTCACCGGGGAGCTGTTTTTT
13 TRBJ2-1 - - TRBV12-3/TRBV12-4 CASRGPGDNEQFF TGTGCCAGCCGTGGGCCCGGGGACAATGAGCAGTTCTTC
14 TRBJ2-7 few - TRBV12-3/TRBV12-4 CASSKGGSSYEQYF TGTGCCAGCAGTAAGGGGGGGAGCTCCTACGAGCAGTACTTC
17 TRBJ2-1 - - TRBV7-2 CASSLAAGRASYNEQFF TGTGCCAGCAGCTTGGCCGCGGGTCGGGCCTCCTACAATGAGCAGTTCTTC
13 TRBJ1-1 few - TRBV20-1 CSARTDRDTEAFF TGCAGTGCCCGCACGGACCGGGACACTGAAGCTTTCTTT
13 TRBJ1-2 many - TRBV6-1 CASTEDVDYGYTF TGTGCCAGCACCGAAGATGTCGACTATGGCTACACCTTC
14 TRBJ2-2 few TRBD1 TRBV10-3 CAISGTGDTGELFF TGTGCCATCTCCGGGACAGGGGACACCGGGGAGCTGTTTTTT
16 TRBJ1-3 few - TRBV15 CATSRDGGVAGNTIYF TGTGCCACCAGCAGAGATGGGGGGGTTGCTGGAAACACCATATATTTT
15 TRBJ1-4 - - TRBV9 CASSVGVLYGEKLFF TGTGCCAGCAGCGTGGGAGTTTTGTATGGTGAAAAACTGTTTTTT
13 TRBJ1-2 - - TRBV5-5 CASSSSGFSGYTF TGTGCCAGCAGCTCGTCCGGGTTTAGTGGCTACACCTTC
19 TRBJ2-1 - TRBD2 TRBV6-6 CASSSRTRLAGSSYNEQFF TGTGCCAGCAGTTCCCGAACTCGACTAGCGGGGTCGTCCTACAATGAGCAGTTCTTC
19 TRBJ1-5 few TRBD1 TRBV7-2 CASSLSRTGGAYSNQPQHF TGTGCCAGCAGCTTATCCAGGACAGGGGGTGCGTATAGCAATCAGCCCCAGCATTTT
13 TRBJ1-6 - - TRBV28 CASSLRGSRPLHF TGTGCCAGCAGTTTAAGGGGATCTAGGCCCCTCCACTTT
10 TRBJ2-4 few - TRBV2 CASSDQVPYF TGTGCCAGCAGTGACCAGGTCCCGTACTTC
16 TRBJ2-6 - - TRBV5-1 CASSLRPSSGANVLTF TGCGCCAGCAGCTTGCGCCCTAGCTCTGGGGCCAACGTCCTGACTTTC
15 TRBJ2-3 once TRBD2 TRBV7-9 CASSSTSVTPDTQYF TGTGCCAGCTCGTCGACTAGCGTCACACCAGATACGCAGTATTTT
17 TRBJ1-2 - - TRBV15 CATSTPRDTGTGYGYTF TGTGCCACCAGCACCCCCCGGGACACGGGAACGGGCTATGGCTACACCTTC
17 TRBJ2-6 few - TRBV7-3 CASSLTGTPSGANVLTF TGTGCCAGCAGTTTAACCGGGACGCCCTCTGGGGCCAACGTCCTGACTTTC
14 TRBJ2-3 - - TRBV7-8 CASTGALAADTQYF TGTGCCTCAACTGGGGCCCTAGCCGCAGATACGCAGTATTTT
17 TRBJ2-3 - TRBD2 TRBV7-2 CASSLARPGLPTDTQYF TGTGCCAGCAGCTTAGCGCGGCCGGGACTACCCACAGATACGCAGTATTTT
15 TRBJ2-2 - TRBD1 TRBV24-1 CATSSGTENTGELFF TGTGCCACCAGTTCCGGGACAGAGAACACCGGGGAGCTGTTTTTT
13 TRBJ1-5 - - TRBV12-3/TRBV12-4 CASRLRADQPQHF TGTGCCAGCAGGCTCAGGGCCGATCAGCCCCAGCATTTT
15 TRBJ2-7 - TRBD1 TRBV9 CASSGGQGWDYEQYF TGTGCCAGCAGCGGAGGACAGGGATGGGACTACGAGCAGTACTTC
16 TRBJ2-2 - TRBD2 TRBV20-1 CSARPSIAGDTGELFF TGCAGTGCTAGACCCTCGATAGCGGGGGACACCGGGGAGCTGTTTTTT
14 TRBJ1-4 - - TRBV5-1 CASKREGTNEKLFF TGCGCCAGCAAGCGGGAGGGAACTAATGAAAAACTGTTTTTT
14 TRBJ2-2 - - TRBV5-1 CASRRNSNTGELFF TGCGCCAGCAGACGGAATTCGAACACCGGGGAGCTGTTTTTT
13 TRBJ2-3 - - TRBV7-3 CASSYQRRDTQYF TGTGCCAGCAGTTATCAGCGGCGAGATACGCAGTATTTT
14 TRBJ2-5 - - TRBV5-6 CASFRGVPGETQYF TGTGCCAGCTTCCGAGGTGTTCCCGGAGAGACCCAGTACTTC
12 TRBJ1-1 few - TRBV28 CASSSPSTEAFF TGTGCCAGCAGTTCCCCGTCCACTGAAGCTTTCTTT
16 TRBJ2-2 - - TRBV7-2 CASSPNLHQNTGELFF TGTGCCAGCAGCCCAAACCTACACCAGAACACCGGGGAGCTGTTTTTT
12 TRBJ1-1 few - TRBV7-9 CASSPPPSEAFF TGTGCCAGCAGCCCACCTCCATCTGAAGCTTTCTTT
15 TRBJ2-7 few TRBD1 TRBV7-6 CASSTRTGEAYEQYF TGTGCCAGCAGCACACGAACAGGGGAAGCCTACGAGCAGTACTTC
15 TRBJ2-5 few - TRBV9 CASSVGTRQGETQYF TGTGCCAGCAGCGTTGGGACTAGACAGGGAGAGACCCAGTACTTC
18 TRBJ2-3 - - TRBV28 CASSPPGTSPTRADTQYF TGTGCCAGCAGTCCCCCCGGAACCTCGCCGACCCGCGCAGATACGCAGTATTTT
16 TRBJ2-3 - TRBD1 TRBV7-9 CASTQGRDSLADTQYF TGTGCCAGCACCCAAGGTCGGGACAGCCTCGCAGATACGCAGTATTTT